A selection of T cell receptor beta chains follows, all from one sample in a study of regulatory T cells in long-lasting Graves disease. TCRdb independently ran MiXCR on the multiplex PCR reads; one entry per CDR3 protein. The sample shows roughly 220,000 distinct CDR3 sequences, approximately 20% of them seen only once. Sequenced material: peripheral blood mononuclear cells (PBMCs), taken at new diagnosis, from a patient treated with antithyroid drugs. These receptors all come from a female donor with Graves disease. Each CDR3 is given with its conserved first and last residue. D genes are given only for firm matches. Some rows mark clone size as missing; the rest say once, few, many or name a class of expanded clone.

v_call: TRBV7-8; j_call: TRBJ2-2; clone_size: once; d_call: TRBD1; cdr3_nt: TGTGCCAGCAGCTTAGGGGGACAGGGCAACACCGGGGAGCTGTTTTTT; cdr3_aa: CASSLGGQGNTGELFF
v_call: TRBV20-1; j_call: TRBJ2-2; clone_size: few; d_call: TRBD2; cdr3_nt: TGCAGTGCTAGATCCCGAGCGGGAGGGAACACCGGGGAGCTGTTTTTT; cdr3_aa: CSARSRAGGNTGELFF
v_call: TRBV7-9; j_call: TRBJ2-2; clone_size: many; d_call: .; cdr3_nt: TGTGCCAGCAGCGAAAGGGCCGGGGGCACCGGGGAGCTGTTTTTT; cdr3_aa: CASSERAGGTGELFF
v_call: TRBV7-2; j_call: TRBJ2-1; clone_size: many; d_call: .; cdr3_nt: TGTGCCAGCAGCTTATGGGCTGACGGGAGCTCCTACAATGAGCAGTTCTTC; cdr3_aa: CASSLWADGSSYNEQFF
v_call: TRBV6-5; j_call: TRBJ2-1; clone_size: few; d_call: TRBD2; cdr3_nt: TGTGCCAGCAGTTCTGGGGGACTAGCGGGACGGGATGAGCAGTTCTTC; cdr3_aa: CASSSGGLAGRDEQFF
v_call: TRBV20-1; j_call: TRBJ1-2; clone_size: .; d_call: TRBD1; cdr3_nt: TGCAGTGCTACTGACGCAGACAGGGTCGGCTACACCTTC; cdr3_aa: CSATDADRVGYTF
v_call: TRBV19; j_call: TRBJ1-1; clone_size: many; d_call: .; cdr3_nt: TGTGCCAGTAGTATCCGGGCAGGGATGAACACTGAAGCTTTTTTT; cdr3_aa: CASSIRAGMNTEAFF
v_call: TRBV12-3/TRBV12-4; j_call: TRBJ1-1; clone_size: many; d_call: .; cdr3_nt: TGTGCCAGCAGCCGGGTGGTGAACACTGAAGCTTTCTTT; cdr3_aa: CASSRVVNTEAFF
v_call: TRBV2; j_call: TRBJ1-5; clone_size: many; d_call: TRBD1; cdr3_nt: TGTGCCAGCGCTCCCGGGACAGGGTTCGGTCAGCCCCAGCATTTT; cdr3_aa: CASAPGTGFGQPQHF
v_call: TRBV4-3; j_call: TRBJ2-1; clone_size: few; d_call: TRBD2; cdr3_nt: TGCGCCAGCAGCCAACGCCTAGCGGGAGGGAATGAGCAGTTCTTC; cdr3_aa: CASSQRLAGGNEQFF
v_call: TRBV6-4; j_call: TRBJ2-1; clone_size: .; d_call: TRBD2; cdr3_nt: TGTGCCAGCGCTGCACGCGCGGGGGATGAGCAGTTCTTC; cdr3_aa: CASAARAGDEQFF
v_call: TRBV6-1; j_call: TRBJ1-1; clone_size: many; d_call: .; cdr3_nt: TGTGCCAGCCTGGGGAACACTGAAGCTTTCTTT; cdr3_aa: CASLGNTEAFF
v_call: TRBV30; j_call: TRBJ1-1; clone_size: many; d_call: .; cdr3_nt: TGTGCCTGGAGTGTAGGGAGGCACACTGAAGCTTTCTTT; cdr3_aa: CAWSVGRHTEAFF
v_call: TRBV2; j_call: TRBJ2-5; clone_size: many; d_call: TRBD1; cdr3_nt: TGTGCCAGCAACCCCCGGCGCTATGGACAGGTCCAAGAGACCCAGTACTTC; cdr3_aa: CASNPRRYGQVQETQYF
v_call: TRBV28; j_call: TRBJ1-1; clone_size: many; d_call: .; cdr3_nt: TGTGCCAGCAGTTTAAGGGACGGGACGAGAAACACTGAAGCTTTCTTT; cdr3_aa: CASSLRDGTRNTEAFF
v_call: TRBV7-2; j_call: TRBJ2-7; clone_size: many; d_call: .; cdr3_nt: TGTGCCAGCAGCTTAGCGGGGGGCAGGGTCTACGAGCAGTACTTC; cdr3_aa: CASSLAGGRVYEQYF
v_call: TRBV5-5; j_call: TRBJ2-7; clone_size: many; d_call: TRBD2; cdr3_nt: TGTGCCAGCAGCTTCCAAACGGTCCCTAGCGGGAGGTCCGAGCAGTACTTC; cdr3_aa: CASSFQTVPSGRSEQYF
v_call: TRBV7-2; j_call: TRBJ2-3; clone_size: many; d_call: .; cdr3_nt: TGTGCCAGCAGCTTAGAGGGAATCACAGATACGCAGTATTTT; cdr3_aa: CASSLEGITDTQYF
v_call: TRBV20-1; j_call: TRBJ2-1; clone_size: .; d_call: TRBD2; cdr3_nt: TGCAGTGCGGATCTAGCGGGGGTAAGCTCCTACAATGAGCAGTTCTTC; cdr3_aa: CSADLAGVSSYNEQFF
v_call: TRBV7-6; j_call: TRBJ2-1; clone_size: many; d_call: TRBD2; cdr3_nt: TGTGCCAGCAGCTTAGTACTAGCGGGAGGGGTTGAGCAGTTCTTC; cdr3_aa: CASSLVLAGGVEQFF
v_call: TRBV11-2; j_call: TRBJ2-5; clone_size: many; d_call: TRBD2; cdr3_nt: TGTGCCAGCAGCCTAGGACTAGCGGTTTTCCAAGAGACCCAGTACTTC; cdr3_aa: CASSLGLAVFQETQYF
v_call: TRBV3-1; j_call: TRBJ2-4; clone_size: many; d_call: TRBD2; cdr3_nt: TGTGCCAGCAGCGGGGGGAGGGACATTCAGTACTTC; cdr3_aa: CASSGGRDIQYF
v_call: TRBV11-2; j_call: TRBJ2-1; clone_size: few; d_call: TRBD2; cdr3_nt: TGTGCCAGCAGTTCAGGCGCCGGGGCGGGAGGGTTAAATGAGCAGTTCTTC; cdr3_aa: CASSSGAGAGGLNEQFF
v_call: TRBV28; j_call: TRBJ2-5; clone_size: many; d_call: TRBD2; cdr3_nt: TGTGCCAGCAGTTTAGGGACTAGCGTCCATGTGGGAGAGACCCAGTACTTC; cdr3_aa: CASSLGTSVHVGETQYF
v_call: TRBV9; j_call: TRBJ2-2; clone_size: .; d_call: TRBD2; cdr3_nt: TGTGCCAGCAGCGTAGAGGGGACTAGCGGGAGGGCCATAAGCGGGGAGCTGTTTTTT; cdr3_aa: CASSVEGTSGRAISGELFF
v_call: TRBV9; j_call: TRBJ2-7; clone_size: .; d_call: TRBD2; cdr3_nt: TGTGCCAGCAGCGTAGAGGGGACTAGCGGGATTGAGGAGCAGTACTTC; cdr3_aa: CASSVEGTSGIEEQYF
v_call: TRBV13; j_call: TRBJ2-2; clone_size: many; d_call: TRBD1; cdr3_nt: TGTGCCAGCAGCCTTCGGACAGGGAAGGCCGGGGAGCTGTTTTTT; cdr3_aa: CASSLRTGKAGELFF
v_call: TRBV20-1; j_call: TRBJ2-1; clone_size: .; d_call: TRBD2; cdr3_nt: TGCAGTGCTCCCGGGACTAGCGGAAGAGGACGGTACAATGAGCAGTTCTTC; cdr3_aa: CSAPGTSGRGRYNEQFF
v_call: TRBV6-2/TRBV6-3; j_call: TRBJ1-5; clone_size: many; d_call: .; cdr3_nt: TGTGCCAGCAGTGAATCGCAGGGCAATCAGCCCCAGCATTTT; cdr3_aa: CASSESQGNQPQHF
v_call: TRBV20-1; j_call: TRBJ1-1; clone_size: many; d_call: TRBD1; cdr3_nt: TGCAGTGCTAGAGACCCAGGGGGCGACGACACTGAAGCTTTCTTT; cdr3_aa: CSARDPGGDDTEAFF
v_call: TRBV2; j_call: TRBJ1-2; clone_size: once; d_call: .; cdr3_nt: TGTGCCAGCAGCCCCCGACCTGGGGGTAACTATGGCTACACCTTC; cdr3_aa: CASSPRPGGNYGYTF
v_call: TRBV19; j_call: TRBJ1-5; clone_size: .; d_call: TRBD1; cdr3_nt: TGTGCCACCTCAAGGGAACAGGGGAGCAATCAGCCCCAGCATTTT; cdr3_aa: CATSREQGSNQPQHF
v_call: TRBV6-1; j_call: TRBJ2-3; clone_size: many; d_call: .; cdr3_nt: TGTGCCACGTCCCTGGAGCGCGGTACAGATACGCAGTATTTT; cdr3_aa: CATSLERGTDTQYF
v_call: TRBV19; j_call: TRBJ1-1; clone_size: .; d_call: .; cdr3_nt: TGTGCCAGTAGTTGGGGAACAGGGCTGTACACTGAAGCTTTCTTT; cdr3_aa: CASSWGTGLYTEAFF
v_call: TRBV28; j_call: TRBJ2-1; clone_size: .; d_call: TRBD1; cdr3_nt: TGTGCCAGCAGTTCCCCGGGGGGACAGGGGCTACGCAATGAGCAGTTCTTC; cdr3_aa: CASSSPGGQGLRNEQFF
v_call: TRBV4-1; j_call: TRBJ2-2; clone_size: many; d_call: TRBD2; cdr3_nt: TGCGCCAGCAGCCAAGATGGAGTAGCGGGAGACACCGGGGAGCTGTTTTTT; cdr3_aa: CASSQDGVAGDTGELFF
v_call: TRBV28; j_call: TRBJ1-2; clone_size: many; d_call: .; cdr3_nt: TGTGCCAGCAGTTTCCCCCCCGGTAGGGGTCTTTATTATGGCTACACCTTC; cdr3_aa: CASSFPPGRGLYYGYTF
v_call: TRBV6-1; j_call: TRBJ2-5; clone_size: .; d_call: .; cdr3_nt: TGTGCCAGCAAAAAGGACACATACGTCTTGCGAGAAGAGACCCAGTACTTC; cdr3_aa: CASKKDTYVLREETQYF
v_call: TRBV18; j_call: TRBJ2-1; clone_size: many; d_call: TRBD2; cdr3_nt: TGTGCCAGCTCACCACCCGGGACTAGCGGGAGAGACGAGCAGTTCTTC; cdr3_aa: CASSPPGTSGRDEQFF
v_call: TRBV6-1; j_call: TRBJ1-1; clone_size: many; d_call: TRBD1; cdr3_nt: TGTGCCAGCAGTGCCATATCAGGGGGTGACACTGAAGCTTTCTTT; cdr3_aa: CASSAISGGDTEAFF
v_call: TRBV20-1; j_call: TRBJ2-5; clone_size: many; d_call: TRBD2; cdr3_nt: TGCAGTGCTAGAGGACTAGCGGCAGGGGCTGAGACCCAGTACTTC; cdr3_aa: CSARGLAAGAETQYF
v_call: TRBV20-1; j_call: TRBJ2-5; clone_size: many; d_call: .; cdr3_nt: TGCAGTGCTAGCTTGGCCCGAAGACAAGAGACCCAGTACTTC; cdr3_aa: CSASLARRQETQYF
v_call: TRBV27; j_call: TRBJ1-2; clone_size: many; d_call: TRBD1; cdr3_nt: TGTGCCAGCAGTTTATCGAGACAGGGGTCTGGCTACACCTTC; cdr3_aa: CASSLSRQGSGYTF
v_call: TRBV11-1; j_call: TRBJ1-5; clone_size: many; d_call: .; cdr3_nt: TGTGCCAGCAGCCTAGACAACGGGCAGCCCCAGCATTTT; cdr3_aa: CASSLDNGQPQHF
v_call: TRBV28; j_call: TRBJ1-4; clone_size: many; d_call: .; cdr3_nt: TGTGCCAGCAGTAAGACTGGGGATGAAGAAAAACTGTTTTTT; cdr3_aa: CASSKTGDEEKLFF
v_call: TRBV2; j_call: TRBJ1-4; clone_size: .; d_call: TRBD1; cdr3_nt: TGTGCCAGCCGGGACAGGGGACCCAGCCTGGAAAAACTGGTTTTT; cdr3_aa: CASRDRGPSLEKLVF
v_call: TRBV2; j_call: TRBJ2-2; clone_size: .; d_call: .; cdr3_nt: TGTGCCAGCAGGGTAGGGCGAAACACCGGGGAGCTGTTTTTT; cdr3_aa: CASRVGRNTGELFF
v_call: TRBV9; j_call: TRBJ1-4; clone_size: few; d_call: .; cdr3_nt: TGTGCCAGCAGCCCCCCCGGGACGGCCAATGAAAAACTGTTTTTT; cdr3_aa: CASSPPGTANEKLFF
v_call: TRBV29-1; j_call: TRBJ1-1; clone_size: .; d_call: .; cdr3_nt: TGCAGCGTTGCGGGGACTGAAGCTTTCTTT; cdr3_aa: CSVAGTEAFF
v_call: TRBV27; j_call: TRBJ1-4; clone_size: many; d_call: .; cdr3_nt: TGTGCCAGCTCCGGGGTGCGTAATGAAAAACTGTTTTTT; cdr3_aa: CASSGVRNEKLFF
v_call: TRBV27; j_call: TRBJ2-7; clone_size: many; d_call: .; cdr3_nt: TGTGCCAGCGGGGCGGGAGGCCAGGGGGTGCACGAGCAGTACTTC; cdr3_aa: CASGAGGQGVHEQYF
v_call: TRBV20-1; j_call: TRBJ2-7; clone_size: many; d_call: .; cdr3_nt: TGCAGTGCTAGAGGAGGGCCCTACGAGCAGTACTTC; cdr3_aa: CSARGGPYEQYF
v_call: TRBV9; j_call: TRBJ2-1; clone_size: few; d_call: .; cdr3_nt: TGTGCCAGCAGCGTCGGGGCCTCTGGGGATGAGCAGTTCTTC; cdr3_aa: CASSVGASGDEQFF